This TCR beta chain was documented in a study of PD-L1 blockade in urothelial cancer. The assay was immunoSEQ multiplex PCR, and TCRdb's table has in-frame clones only and misses some. Of tens of thousands of clones in the sample, 65% to 85% were seen once. Specified time point: pretreatment peripheral blood. Germline V CDR1 and CDR2: ENHRY, SYGVKD. This CDR3 is 15 amino acids long. The germline V and J ends were trimmed by 2 bases and 0 bases, with 10 bases remaining between them. The receptor comes from a man in his 60s with urothelial cancer. The material was PBMCs, obtained around atezolizumab (anti-PD-L1) treatment. This sequence joins TRBV10-3 and TRBJ1-1; D perhaps matches TRBD1 (6 bases). The CDR3 DNA reads as TGTGCCATCAGTGAGATGGGGGCCATGAACACTGAAGCTTTCTTT. This sequence encodes CAISEMGAMNTEAFF.